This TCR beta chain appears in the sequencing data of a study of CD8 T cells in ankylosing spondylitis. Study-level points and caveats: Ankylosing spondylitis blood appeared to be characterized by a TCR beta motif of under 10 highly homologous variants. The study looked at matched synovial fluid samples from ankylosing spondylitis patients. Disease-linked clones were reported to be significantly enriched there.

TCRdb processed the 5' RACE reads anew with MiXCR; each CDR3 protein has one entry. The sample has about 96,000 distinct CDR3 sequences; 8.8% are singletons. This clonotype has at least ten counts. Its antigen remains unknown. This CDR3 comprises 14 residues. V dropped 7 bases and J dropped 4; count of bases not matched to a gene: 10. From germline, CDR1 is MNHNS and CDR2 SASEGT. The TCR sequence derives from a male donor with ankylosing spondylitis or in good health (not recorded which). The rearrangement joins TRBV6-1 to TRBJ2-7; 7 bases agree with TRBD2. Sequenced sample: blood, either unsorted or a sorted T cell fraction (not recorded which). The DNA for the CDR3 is TGTGCCAGCAATATACCCGGAGCGGGGTACGAGCAGTACTTC. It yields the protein CASNIPGAGYEQYF.